A single sample gave rise to the 10 T cell receptor beta chains below, sequenced in a study of siplizumab effects on memory and regulatory T cells. Clones were read by immunoSEQ multiplex PCR, and TCRdb kept only the in-frame ones, dropping some. The table records fewer than 65,000 clones, nearly 95% of them present only once. The sequenced material came from CD8+ T cells sorted from blood. The receptors here all came from a human donor in good health.

The chain uses TRBV2 and TRBJ2-3; maybe TRBD1 (6 bases). This CDR3 has 14 residues. Germline CDR1 SNHLY, CDR2 FYNNEI. The V and J ends lost 4 bases and 4 bases respectively, with 12 bases between them. The CDR3, as DNA: TGTGCCAGCAGTGGGGGGCTAGCTTCAGATACGCAGTATTTT. Protein product: CASSGGLASDTQYF.

This chain uses TRBV7-9 with TRBJ2-5; possibly TRBD2 for D (5 bases). V lost 5 bases, J lost 1 base, and 17 bases lay in between. CDR3 size: 16 residues. Germline values: CDR1 SEHNR, CDR2 FQNEAQ (reference sequence). The CDR3 loop is CASSPLSPAVQETQYF. Written as DNA, the CDR3 is TGTGCCAGCAGCCCCCTTTCCCCAGCGGTCCAAGAGACCCAGTACTTC.

The CDR3 loop is CAISKEGLANNEQFF. The CDR3 DNA is TGTGCCATCAGCAAAGAGGGACTAGCAAACAATGAGCAGTTCTTC. This chain connects TRBV10-3 to TRBJ2-1; TRBD2 aligns across 9 bases. This CDR3 spans 15 amino acids. Unmatched junction bases numbered 8, after V lost 6 bases and J lost 5 bases. CDR1 and CDR2 from the germline V gene are ENHRY and SYGVKD.

This sequence joins TRBV7-7 and TRBJ2-5, with a tentative D call TRBD2 (7 bases). Germline V gene lookup returns CDR1 SSHAT and CDR2 FNYEAQ (reference sequence). CDR3 length: 16 residues. V lost 5 bases and J 1 base, leaving 17 bases between the germline ends. The CDR3 DNA reads TGTGCCAGCAGCCGGGGGCGGGAGAGGGGCCAAGAGACCCAGTACTTC. Its translation: CASSRGRERGQETQYF.

This clone was recorded once. This rearrangement joins TRBV2 to TRBJ2-3, with 11 bases identical to TRBD1. Losses at the gene ends were 7 bases for V and 2 bases for J; bases not matched to a gene: 8. The germline gives CDR1 SNHLY, CDR2 FYNNEI. This CDR3 is built from 16 residues. The CDR3 sequence: CASTGQGDLSTDTQYF. In nucleotides, the CDR3 is TGTGCCAGCACGGGACAGGGGGATCTTTCCACAGATACGCAGTATTTT.

The chain joins TRBV7-9 to TRBJ2-1, with 8 bases that match TRBD2. J was trimmed by 3 bases and V by 4 bases; bases with no gene match: 5. The CDR3 spans 15 residues. Germline-derived CDR1 and CDR2 are SEHNR and FQNEAQ (reference sequence). The CDR3 reads CASSSPSGLYNEQFF. CDR3 nucleotides: TGTGCCAGCAGCTCCCCTAGCGGGCTCTACAATGAGCAGTTCTTC.

This clone was recorded once. The V gene is TRBV29-1, the J gene TRBJ1-1, with D unresolved. Germline lookup yields CDR1 SQVTM and CDR2 ANQGSEA. CDR3 length: 14 amino acids. Deletions cut 3 bases from V and 1 base from J, with 12 bases between. Written as DNA, the CDR3 is TGCAGCGTTGACCACGGAAGCTCGAACACTGAAGCTTTCTTT. Protein sequence: CSVDHGSSNTEAFF.

This chain uses TRBV27 with TRBJ2-5, with TRBD2 identical over 7 bases. Germline V CDR1 and CDR2: MNHEY, SMNVEV (reference sequence). The CDR3 has 14 residues. Germline trimming cut 2 bases from V and 3 bases from J; bases unmatched to any gene: 3. Written as DNA, the CDR3 is TGTGCCAGCAGTTTACGGCTAGCGGAAGAGACCCAGTACTTC. Protein product: CASSLRLAEETQYF.

V usage is TRBV9 and J usage is TRBJ1-4, with D tentatively TRBD1 (6 bases). Germline CDR1 and CDR2: SGDLS and YYNGEE. The V end lost 1 base, the J end lost 5 bases, and 12 bases lay between the germline ends. This CDR3 is built from 15 residues. CDR3 region: CASSVQGRSNEKLFF. The CDR3 DNA reads as TGTGCCAGCAGCGTACAGGGGAGATCGAATGAAAAACTGTTTTTT.

The chain combines TRBV5-6 with TRBJ1-4; D gene unclear. Germline V gives CDR1 SGHDT, CDR2 YYEEEE. Trimming shortened V by 1 base and J by 0 bases, and 19 bases separated the two germline ends. There are 19 residues in the CDR3. The CDR3 sequence is CASSLYLSLDATTNEKLFF. The CDR3 coding sequence is TGTGCCAGCAGCTTGTATCTCTCATTGGACGCCACAACTAATGAAAAACTGTTTTTT.